Only a few counts were recorded for the clone carrying this TCR beta chain. Profiled with immunoSEQ multiplex PCR; TCRdb holds only in-frame clones, not every one. Of roughly 150,000 clones detected, roughly nine tenths appear once; the ten largest clones hold around 3.2%. This sample is part of a study of cytomegalovirus exposure and HLA in healthy donors. The CDR3 loop spans 18 amino acids. CDR1 and CDR2 (germline): LGHNA, YSLEER. Trimming took 6 bases from V and 2 from J; bases not matched to a gene: 10. The chain couples TRBV4-3 to TRBJ2-2, with 12 bases identical to TRBD2. This sequence originates from a woman aged 18-35 years in good health and CMV-seropositive. The source material was PBMCs. The chain's CDR3 is CASRDEASGRENTGELFF. CDR3 nucleotides: TGCGCCAGCAGAGACGAGGCTAGCGGGAGGGAAAACACCGGGGAGCTGTTTTTT.